Listed below are T cell receptor beta chains from one sample, sequenced in a study of a mutant IDH1 vaccine in newly diagnosed glioma. Measured with immunoSEQ multiplex PCR; TCRdb has only the in-frame clones, and not every one. The repertoire includes around 60,000 clones, roughly 79% of them detected once, and under 6% sits in the top ten. These receptors are not linked to any known antigen. The sequencing here drew on PBMCs, taken from a glioma patient whose treatment included an IDH1 peptide vaccine. The receptors here all came from a man between 35 and 55 years old with glioma. The CDR3 runs from the conserved cysteine through the conserved F or W. Fields, in order: J gene, V gene, D gene, clone size, CDR3 DNA, CDR3 protein. The D gene is left open where the match is weak. The size entry is marked missing in some rows and otherwise reads once, few, many or a size class.

TRBJ2-3 TRBV9 TRBD1 - TGTGCCAGCAGCCCCTCAGACAGGGGGCGCAAAACAGATACGCAGTATTTT CASSPSDRGRKTDTQYF
TRBJ2-3 TRBV4-2 - - TGTGCCAGCAGCCAAGATCTCCGAACTAGCACAGATACGCAGTATTTT CASSQDLRTSTDTQYF
TRBJ1-5 TRBV5-4 - - TGTGCCAGCAGCTTTAGGGATCAGCCCCAGCATTTT CASSFRDQPQHF
TRBJ1-4 TRBV19 - - TGTGCCAGTAAGAAAGTGTCGGGGGATCCAGGGGAAAAACTGTTTTTT CASKKVSGDPGEKLFF
TRBJ1-3 TRBV2 - - TGTGCCAGCAGCGGGGACGCGAGAAACACCATATATTTT CASSGDARNTIYF
TRBJ2-3 TRBV5-4 TRBD2 - TGTGCCAGCACTGGACTAGCGGGAGGTCGGGGCACAGATACGCAGTATTTT CASTGLAGGRGTDTQYF
TRBJ2-2 TRBV4-1 TRBD2 - TGCGCCAGCAGCCACCCTGACGGACTAGCGGGAGCGGGCACCGGGGAGCTGTTTTTT CASSHPDGLAGAGTGELFF
TRBJ2-4 TRBV18 - - TGTGCCAGCTCACCAGGGATGGAAGCCAAAAACATTCAGTACTTC CASSPGMEAKNIQYF
TRBJ2-5 TRBV6-1 TRBD2 - TGTGCCAGCAGCCTAGCGGGGGGGATCCAAGAGACCCAGTACTTC CASSLAGGIQETQYF
TRBJ2-5 TRBV7-2 TRBD1 few TGTGCCAGCAGCTTCAGGGGGTTAGAGACCCAGTACTTC CASSFRGLETQYF
TRBJ2-1 TRBV6-1 - - TGTGCCAGCAGTGACGGGACGGACCTCAATGAGCAGTTCTTC CASSDGTDLNEQFF
TRBJ2-7 TRBV5-1 - once TGCGCCAGCAGCTTGTATGCAGGGAGATCAGGGGAGCAGTACTTC CASSLYAGRSGEQYF
TRBJ2-4 TRBV4-3 - - TGCGCCAGCAGCCAAGTACGGGGTACTGGGAACATTCAGTACTTC CASSQVRGTGNIQYF
TRBJ2-2 TRBV9 - once TGTGCCAGCAGGGCGGGAACATCTTTCACCGGGGAGCTGTTTTTT CASRAGTSFTGELFF
TRBJ2-7 TRBV7-2 - few TGTGCCAGCTCCCAAGCAGGGGATGTGGGTTACGAGCAGTACTTC CASSQAGDVGYEQYF
TRBJ2-7 TRBV7-6 TRBD1 - TGTGCCAGCAGCCTAAGTCCCGGACAGGGAGCCTACGAGCAGTACTTC CASSLSPGQGAYEQYF
TRBJ1-1 TRBV10-3 - few TGTGCCATCAGTGAGACAGTAAACACTGAAGCTTTCTTT CAISETVNTEAFF
TRBJ1-1 TRBV18 - few TGTGCCAGCTCATCGGACAGTATGAACACTGAAGCTTTCTTT CASSSDSMNTEAFF
TRBJ1-1 TRBV9 - - TGTGCCAGCAGCGCCAGGGTAGACACTGAAGCTTTCTTT CASSARVDTEAFF
TRBJ1-5 TRBV30 - few TGTGCCTGGAGTGTGGGGTGGGAGAGCAATCAGCCCCAGCATTTT CAWSVGWESNQPQHF